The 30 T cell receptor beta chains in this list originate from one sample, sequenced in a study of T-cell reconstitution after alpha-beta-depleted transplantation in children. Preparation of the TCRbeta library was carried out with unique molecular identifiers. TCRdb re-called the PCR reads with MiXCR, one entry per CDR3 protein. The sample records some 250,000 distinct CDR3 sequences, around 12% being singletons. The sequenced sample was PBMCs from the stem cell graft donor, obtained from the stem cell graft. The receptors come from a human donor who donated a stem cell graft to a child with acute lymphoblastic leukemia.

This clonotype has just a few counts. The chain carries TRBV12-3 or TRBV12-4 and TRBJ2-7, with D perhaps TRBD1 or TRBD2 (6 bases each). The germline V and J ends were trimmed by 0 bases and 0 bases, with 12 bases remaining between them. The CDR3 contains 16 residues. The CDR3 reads CASSLAGGQSSYEQYF. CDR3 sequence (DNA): TGTGCCAGCAGTTTAGCGGGGGGCCAAAGCTCCTACGAGCAGTACTTC.

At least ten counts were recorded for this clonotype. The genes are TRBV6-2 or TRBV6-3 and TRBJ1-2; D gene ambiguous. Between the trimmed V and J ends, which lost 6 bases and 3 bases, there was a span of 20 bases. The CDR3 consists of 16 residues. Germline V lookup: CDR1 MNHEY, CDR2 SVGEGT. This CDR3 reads CASRGASVLQDYGYTF. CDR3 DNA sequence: TGTGCCAGCAGGGGTGCCTCTGTTCTACAAGACTATGGCTACACCTTC.

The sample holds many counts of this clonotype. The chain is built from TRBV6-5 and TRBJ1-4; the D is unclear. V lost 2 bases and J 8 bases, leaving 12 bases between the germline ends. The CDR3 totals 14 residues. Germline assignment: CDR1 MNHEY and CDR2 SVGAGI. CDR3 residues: CASSYREGREKLFF. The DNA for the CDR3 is TGTGCCAGCAGTTACCGGGAGGGTCGGGAAAAACTGTTTTTT.

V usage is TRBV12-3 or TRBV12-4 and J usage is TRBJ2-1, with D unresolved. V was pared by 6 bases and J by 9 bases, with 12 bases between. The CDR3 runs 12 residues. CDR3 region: CASSPRPSEQFF. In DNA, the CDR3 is TGTGCCAGCAGCCCGCGACCCTCTGAGCAGTTCTTC.

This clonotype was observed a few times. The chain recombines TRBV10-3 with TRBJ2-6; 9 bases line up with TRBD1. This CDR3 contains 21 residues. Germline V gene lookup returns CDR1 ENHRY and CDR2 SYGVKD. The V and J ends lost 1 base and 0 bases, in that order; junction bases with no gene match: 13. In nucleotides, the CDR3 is TGTGCCATCAGTGAGTTCAACGCGGGAACAGGGGGCCCCTCTGGGGCCAACGTCCTGACTTTC. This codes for CAISEFNAGTGGPSGANVLTF.

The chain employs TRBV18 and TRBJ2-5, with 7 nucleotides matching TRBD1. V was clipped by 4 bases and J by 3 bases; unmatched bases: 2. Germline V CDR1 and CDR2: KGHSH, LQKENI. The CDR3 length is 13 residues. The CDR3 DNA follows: TGTGCCAGCTCACAGGGACAGAAAGAGACCCAGTACTTC. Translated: CASSQGQKETQYF.

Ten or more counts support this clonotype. CDR3 DNA sequence: TGCAGTGCTAGAGATAGCAGGGCGAGGCAAGAGACCCAGTACTTC. Amino acids: CSARDSRARQETQYF. The chain has TRBV20-1 and TRBJ2-5; D is perhaps TRBD1 (5 bases). V was clipped by 0 bases and J by 2 bases, with 13 bases between them. CDR3 size: 15 residues. Germline V gene data show CDR1 as DFQATT and CDR2 as SNEGSKA (reference sequence).

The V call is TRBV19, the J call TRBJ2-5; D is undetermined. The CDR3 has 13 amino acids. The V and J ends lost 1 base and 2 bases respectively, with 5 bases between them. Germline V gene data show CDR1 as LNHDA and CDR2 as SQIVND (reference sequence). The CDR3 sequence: CASSIGRQETQYF. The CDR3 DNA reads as TGTGCCAGTAGTATAGGTCGACAAGAGACCCAGTACTTC.

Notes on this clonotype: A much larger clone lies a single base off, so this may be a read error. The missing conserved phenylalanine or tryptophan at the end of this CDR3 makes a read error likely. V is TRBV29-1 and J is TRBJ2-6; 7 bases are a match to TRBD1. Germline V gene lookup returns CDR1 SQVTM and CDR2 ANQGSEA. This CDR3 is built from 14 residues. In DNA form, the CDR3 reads TGCAGCTTTGAAGGGGGCGCTGGGGCCAACGTCCTGACTTTG. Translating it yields CSFEGGAGANVLTL.

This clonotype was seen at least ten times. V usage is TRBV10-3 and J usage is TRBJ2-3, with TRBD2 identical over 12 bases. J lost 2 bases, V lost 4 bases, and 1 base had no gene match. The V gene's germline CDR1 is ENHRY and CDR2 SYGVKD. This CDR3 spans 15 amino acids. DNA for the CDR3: TGTGCCATCAGTGGGACTAGCGGGAACACAGATACGCAGTATTTT. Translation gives CAISGTSGNTDTQYF.

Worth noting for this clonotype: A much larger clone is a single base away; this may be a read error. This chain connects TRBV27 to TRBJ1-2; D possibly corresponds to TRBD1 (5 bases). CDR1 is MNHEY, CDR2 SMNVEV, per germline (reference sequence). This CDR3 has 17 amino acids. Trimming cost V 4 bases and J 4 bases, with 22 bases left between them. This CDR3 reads CASSSRDGRFSGYGYTF. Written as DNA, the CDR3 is TGTGCCAGCAGTTCAAGGGACGGACGCTTCTCAGGCTATGGCTACACCTTC.

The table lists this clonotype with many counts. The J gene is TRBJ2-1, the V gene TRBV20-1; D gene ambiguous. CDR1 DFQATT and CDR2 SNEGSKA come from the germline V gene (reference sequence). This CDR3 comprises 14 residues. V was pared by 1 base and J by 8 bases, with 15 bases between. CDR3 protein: CSARGPRTVHEQFF. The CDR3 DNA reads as TGCAGTGCTAGAGGCCCTCGGACGGTCCATGAGCAGTTCTTC.

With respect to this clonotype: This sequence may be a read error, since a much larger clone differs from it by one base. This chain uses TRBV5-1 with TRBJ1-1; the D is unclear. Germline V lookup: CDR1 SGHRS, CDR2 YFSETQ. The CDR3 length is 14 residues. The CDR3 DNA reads TGCGCCAGCAGCTCCGAACTCGTGAACACTGAATCTTTCTTT. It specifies CASSSELVNTESFF.

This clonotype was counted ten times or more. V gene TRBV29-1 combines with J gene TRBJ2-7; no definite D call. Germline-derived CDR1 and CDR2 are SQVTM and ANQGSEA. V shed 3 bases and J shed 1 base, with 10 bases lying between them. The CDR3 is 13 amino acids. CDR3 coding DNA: TGCAGCGTTGAGACGGCCGGTTCCTACGAGCAGTACTTC. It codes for CSVETAGSYEQYF.

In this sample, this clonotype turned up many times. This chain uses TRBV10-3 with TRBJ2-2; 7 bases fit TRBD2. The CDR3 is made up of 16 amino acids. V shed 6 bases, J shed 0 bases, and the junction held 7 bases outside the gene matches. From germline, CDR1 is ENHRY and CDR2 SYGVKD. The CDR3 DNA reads TGTGCCATCAGGGGTAGTGCGGGAGCGAACACCGGGGAGCTGTTTTTT. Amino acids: CAIRGSAGANTGELFF.

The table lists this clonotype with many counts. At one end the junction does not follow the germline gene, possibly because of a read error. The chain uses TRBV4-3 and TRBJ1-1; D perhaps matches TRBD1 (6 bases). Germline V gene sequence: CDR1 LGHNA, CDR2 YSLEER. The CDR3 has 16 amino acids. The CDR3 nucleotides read TGCGCCAGCAGCCAAGATCCCCCAAACAGGGTGGCTGAAGCCTTCTTT. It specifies CASSQDPPNRVAEAFF.

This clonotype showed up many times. CDR3 loop: CASSVGSGNEQFF. CDR3 sequence (DNA): TGTGCCAGCAGCGTCGGATCAGGGAATGAGCAGTTCTTC. This sequence joins TRBV7-3 and TRBJ2-1, with D possibly TRBD1 on 5 matching bases. There are 13 residues in the CDR3. Trimming pared 5 bases from V and 7 bases from J, leaving 12 bases between. The germline gives CDR1 SGHTA, CDR2 FQGTGA.

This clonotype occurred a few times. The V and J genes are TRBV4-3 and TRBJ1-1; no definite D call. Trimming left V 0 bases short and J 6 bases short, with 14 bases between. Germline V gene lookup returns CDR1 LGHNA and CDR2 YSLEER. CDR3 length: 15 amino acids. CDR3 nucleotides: TGCGCCAGCAGCCAAGAGGTCGGAGGAAGCCCTGAAGCTTTCTTT. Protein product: CASSQEVGGSPEAFF.

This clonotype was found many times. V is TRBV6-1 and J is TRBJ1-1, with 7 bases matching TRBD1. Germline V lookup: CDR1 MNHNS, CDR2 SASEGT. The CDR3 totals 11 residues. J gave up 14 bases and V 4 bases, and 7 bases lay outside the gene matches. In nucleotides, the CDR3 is TGTGCCAGCAGTGTTTCCGGGACAGTATTCTTT. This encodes CASSVSGTVFF.

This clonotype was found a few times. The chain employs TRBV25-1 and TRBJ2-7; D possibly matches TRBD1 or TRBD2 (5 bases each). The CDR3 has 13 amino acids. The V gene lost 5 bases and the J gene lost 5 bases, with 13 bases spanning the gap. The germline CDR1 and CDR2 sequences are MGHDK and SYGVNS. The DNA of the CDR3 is TGTGCCAGCAGTCCCAGGGACGTCAACGAGCAGTACTTC. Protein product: CASSPRDVNEQYF.

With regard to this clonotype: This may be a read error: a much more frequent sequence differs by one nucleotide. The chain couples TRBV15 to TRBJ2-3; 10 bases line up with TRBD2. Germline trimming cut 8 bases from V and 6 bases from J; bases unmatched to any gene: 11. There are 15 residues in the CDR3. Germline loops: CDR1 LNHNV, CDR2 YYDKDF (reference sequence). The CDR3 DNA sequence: TGTGCCACCTCCTTGGCTAGCGGGAGCCCCGATACGCAGTATTTT. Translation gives CATSLASGSPDTQYF. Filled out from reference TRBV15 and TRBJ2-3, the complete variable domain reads DAMVIQNPRYQVTQFGKPVTLSCSQTLNHNVMYWYQQKSSQAPKLLFHYYDKDFNNEADTPDNFQSRRPNTSFCFLDIRSPGLGDTAMYLCATSLASGSPDTQYFGPGTRLTVL.

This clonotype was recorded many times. The CDR3 DNA is TGTGCCAGCAGCGAGACAGGGCGTCGCAATCAGCCCCAGCATTTT. It translates to CASSETGRRNQPQHF. The rearrangement uses TRBV9 and TRBJ1-5; 7 bases agree with TRBD1. The CDR3 sequence is 15 residues long. Germline CDR1 reads SGDLS; CDR2 reads YYNGEE. With V trimmed by 3 bases and J by 2 bases, 5 bases remained unmatched.

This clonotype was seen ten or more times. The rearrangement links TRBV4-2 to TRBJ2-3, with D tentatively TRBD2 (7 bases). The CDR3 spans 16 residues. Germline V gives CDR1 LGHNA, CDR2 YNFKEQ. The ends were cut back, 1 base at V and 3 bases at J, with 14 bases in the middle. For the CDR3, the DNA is TGTGCCAGCAGCCAAGTTCGGGGGGCCCGGACAGATACGCAGTATTTT. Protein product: CASSQVRGARTDTQYF.

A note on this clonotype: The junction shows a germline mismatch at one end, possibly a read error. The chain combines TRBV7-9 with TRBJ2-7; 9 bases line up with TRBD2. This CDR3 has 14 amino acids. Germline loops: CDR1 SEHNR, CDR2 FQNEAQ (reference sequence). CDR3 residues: CASSTTGLADEQSF. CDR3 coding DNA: TGTGCCAGCAGCACAACGGGACTAGCCGACGAGCAGTCCTTC.

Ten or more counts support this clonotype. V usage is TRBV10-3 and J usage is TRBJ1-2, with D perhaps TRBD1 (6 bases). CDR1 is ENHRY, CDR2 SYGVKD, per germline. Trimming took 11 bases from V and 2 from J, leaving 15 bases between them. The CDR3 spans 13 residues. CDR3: CAGNRDGNYGYTF. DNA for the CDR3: TGTGCCGGGAACAGGGACGGGAACTATGGCTACACCTTC.

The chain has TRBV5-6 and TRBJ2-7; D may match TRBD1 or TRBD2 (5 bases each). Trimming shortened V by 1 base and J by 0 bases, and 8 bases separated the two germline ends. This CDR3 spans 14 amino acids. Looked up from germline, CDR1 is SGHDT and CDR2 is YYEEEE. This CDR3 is CASSLSGTSYEQYF. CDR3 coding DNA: TGTGCCAGCAGCTTGTCCGGGACCTCCTACGAGCAGTACTTC.

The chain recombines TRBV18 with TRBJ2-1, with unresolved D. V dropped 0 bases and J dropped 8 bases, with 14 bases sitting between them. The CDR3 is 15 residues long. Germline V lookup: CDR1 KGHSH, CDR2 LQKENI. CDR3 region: CASSPPGRRVDEQFF. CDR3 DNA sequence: TGTGCCAGCTCACCACCGGGTAGGAGAGTGGATGAGCAGTTCTTC.

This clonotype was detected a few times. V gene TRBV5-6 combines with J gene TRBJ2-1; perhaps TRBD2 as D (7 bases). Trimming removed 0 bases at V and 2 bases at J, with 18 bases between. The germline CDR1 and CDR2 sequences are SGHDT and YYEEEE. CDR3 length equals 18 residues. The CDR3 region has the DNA TGTGCCAGCAGCTTGGCTGGGGGCTGGGGGGGCCCCTACAATGAGCAGTTCTTC. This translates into CASSLAGGWGGPYNEQFF.

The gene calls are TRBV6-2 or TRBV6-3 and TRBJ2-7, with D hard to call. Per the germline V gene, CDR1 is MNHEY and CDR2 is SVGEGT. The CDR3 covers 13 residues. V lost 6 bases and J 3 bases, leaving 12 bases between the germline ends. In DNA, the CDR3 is TGTGCCAGCAGCTCGCGAGGTTACTACGAGCAGTACTTC. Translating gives CASSSRGYYEQYF.

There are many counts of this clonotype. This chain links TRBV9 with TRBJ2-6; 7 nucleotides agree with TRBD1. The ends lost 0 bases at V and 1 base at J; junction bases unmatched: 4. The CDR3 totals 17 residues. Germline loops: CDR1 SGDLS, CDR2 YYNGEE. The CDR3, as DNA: TGTGCCAGCAGCGTAGGGGACAGTTTTTCTGGGGCCAACGTCCTGACTTTC. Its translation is CASSVGDSFSGANVLTF.